The 29 T cell receptor beta chains listed next were all sequenced from one sample in a study of blood T cell repertoires in COVID-19. Repertoires were generated with immunoSEQ multiplex PCR, while TCRdb's copy carries only in-frame clones and drops some. The repertoire consists of more than 120,000 clones, with roughly 84% occurring once and the leading ten covering 3% to 4.5%. Sequencing was done on a sample of PBMCs or T cells enriched from blood (not recorded which). These receptors all stem from a man in his fifties in a cohort exposed to, infected with or recovered from COVID-19 (not recorded which).

The chain has TRBV19 and TRBJ2-1; unclear D gene. The CDR3 is 12 amino acids. Germline values: CDR1 LNHDA, CDR2 SQIVND (reference sequence). Deletions cut 7 bases from V and 3 bases from J, with 7 bases between. The CDR3 DNA follows: TGTGCCAGTAATTCCAACTACAATGAGCAGTTCTTC. Amino acids: CASNSNYNEQFF.

V and J are TRBV10-3 and TRBJ2-2, with 8 bases that match TRBD2. There are 15 residues in the CDR3. Germline V gene data show CDR1 as ENHRY and CDR2 as SYGVKD. V gave up 7 bases and J gave up 3 bases; unmatched junction bases: 7. CDR3 nucleotides: TGTGCCATCATGGGCGGGGGGACCTACACCGGGGAGCTGTTTTTT. This sequence encodes CAIMGGGTYTGELFF.

V gene TRBV3-1 (or the pseudogene TRBV3-2) combines with J gene TRBJ2-3; D possibly corresponds to TRBD1 (6 bases). V lost 4 bases to trimming and J lost 0 bases, with 14 bases between them. This CDR3 has 16 residues. Germline V lookup: CDR1 LGHDT, CDR2 YNNKEL (reference sequence). The CDR3 here is CASSRRNRASTDTQYF. Written as DNA, the CDR3 is TGTGCCAGCAGCCGAAGGAACAGGGCTAGCACAGATACGCAGTATTTT.

The chain is built from TRBV9 and TRBJ1-3, with a possible D match to TRBD1 (6 bases). CDR1 and CDR2 from the germline V gene are SGDLS and YYNGEE. This CDR3 contains 18 residues. V lost 0 bases and J lost 2, with 18 bases in between. CDR3 in DNA: TGTGCCAGCAGCGTAGAGAGTAGGGGGGGGACGACTGGAAACACCATATATTTT. This encodes CASSVESRGGTTGNTIYF.

J is TRBJ2-7 and V is TRBV5-5, with 7 positions matching TRBD2. Germline V gene sequence: CDR1 SGHKS, CDR2 YYEKEE (reference sequence). The CDR3 loop spans 15 amino acids. J was trimmed by 3 bases and V by 0 bases; bases with no gene match: 6. The CDR3 nucleotides are TGTGCCAGCAGCTTGGAGGCTAGCGGTTACTACGAGCAGTACTTC. Protein product: CASSLEASGYYEQYF.

The sample holds a few counts of this clone. The CDR3 is CATSDRDRGRNTGELFF. CDR3 bases: TGTGCCACCAGTGACCGCGACAGGGGTCGGAACACCGGGGAGCTGTTTTTT. The V gene is TRBV24-1, the J gene TRBJ2-2; 8 bases align to TRBD1. This CDR3 has 17 amino acids. Germline assignment: CDR1 KGHDR and CDR2 SFDVKD. Losses at the gene ends were 4 bases for V and 1 base for J; bases not matched to a gene: 7.

The J gene is TRBJ1-1, the V gene TRBV6-2 or TRBV6-3; 7 bases are shared with TRBD1. CDR1 is MNHEY and CDR2 is SVGEGT in the germline V gene. V lost 4 bases to trimming and J lost 1 base; unmatched junction nucleotides: 6. This CDR3 has 15 amino acids. The CDR3 region is CASSLGTDTNTEAFF. CDR3 in DNA: TGTGCCAGCAGTTTGGGGACAGACACGAACACTGAAGCTTTCTTT.

The CDR3 DNA sequence: TGTGCCAGCTCACGCGCCCGACTAGCCGAGAGGGATGAGCAGTTCTTC. It codes for CASSRARLAERDEQFF. This sequence joins TRBV18 and TRBJ2-1; 7 positions match TRBD2. The V gene end was trimmed by 4 bases and the J gene end by 8 bases; junction bases not matched to a gene: 14. The CDR3 has 16 residues. The germline V gene encodes CDR1 KGHSH and CDR2 LQKENI.

The sample holds a few counts of this clone. The rearrangement uses TRBV30 and TRBJ1-1; no reliable D call. Trimming left V 5 bases short and J 11 bases short, with 15 bases between. From germline, CDR1 is GTSNPN and CDR2 SVGIG (reference sequence). The CDR3 is 11 amino acids. CDR3 region: CAWLAHPMAFF. The CDR3 nucleotides are TGTGCCTGGTTGGCACACCCGATGGCTTTCTTT.

CDR3 residues: CASSDRTVLPHNEQFF. CDR3 nucleotide sequence: TGTGCCAGCAGCGACCGGACAGTCCTCCCCCACAATGAGCAGTTCTTC. The chain recombines TRBV9 with TRBJ2-1, with a weak D call TRBD1 (6 bases). Trimming stripped 3 bases from V and 5 bases from J, with 18 bases between. This CDR3 spans 16 amino acids. The germline V gene has CDR1 SGDLS and CDR2 YYNGEE.

This sequence joins TRBV25-1 and TRBJ2-7, with D possibly matching TRBD2 (5 bases). This CDR3 has 13 residues. CDR1 and CDR2 from the germline V gene are MGHDK and SYGVNS. V was trimmed by 5 bases and J by 1 base, leaving 9 bases between them. CDR3 sequence (DNA): TGTGCCAGCAGTCAAACGGGATCCTACGAGCAGTACTTC. Protein: CASSQTGSYEQYF.

The V call is TRBV2, the J call TRBJ1-1; the D gene is possibly TRBD1 (5 bases). V was shortened by 3 bases and J by 3 bases, with 8 bases between the two germline ends. This CDR3 is built from 13 residues. Germline V gives CDR1 SNHLY, CDR2 FYNNEI. The CDR3 sequence: CASSDTGDTEAFF. In nucleotides, the CDR3 is TGTGCCAGCAGTGATACGGGGGACACTGAAGCTTTCTTT.

CDR3 nucleotide sequence: TGTGCCAGCAGTTTTCAGGGGGCGGTCGGCGTGAACACTGAAGCTTTCTTT. This encodes CASSFQGAVGVNTEAFF. This rearrangement joins TRBV6-2 or TRBV6-3 to TRBJ1-1, with 8 bases fitting TRBD1. Unmatched junction bases numbered 10, after V lost 4 bases and J lost 0 bases. Germline loops: CDR1 MNHEY, CDR2 SVGEGT. The length of the CDR3 is 17 residues.

V usage is TRBV19 and J usage is TRBJ2-7, with 8 bases fitting TRBD1. Losses at the gene ends were 7 bases for V and 3 bases for J; bases not matched to a gene: 8. Per the germline V gene, CDR1 is LNHDA and CDR2 is SQIVND (reference sequence). This CDR3 has 14 amino acids. The CDR3 is CASKMYRGDYEQYF. CDR3 DNA sequence: TGTGCCAGTAAGATGTACAGGGGGGACTACGAGCAGTACTTC.

This rearrangement joins TRBV11-2 to TRBJ2-7, with TRBD2 identical over 7 bases. V was clipped by 7 bases and J by 2 bases; unmatched bases: 8. Germline loops: CDR1 SGHAT, CDR2 FQNNGV. The CDR3 loop spans 14 amino acids. CDR3 protein: CASTLGLSPYEQYF. CDR3 DNA: TGTGCCAGCACCTTGGGACTAAGCCCCTACGAGCAGTACTTC. The full variable domain, in which reference TRBV11-2 and TRBJ2-7 provide the parts outside the CDR3, is EAGVAQSPRYKIIEKRQSVAFWCNPISGHATLYWYQQILGQGPKLLIQFQNNGVVDDSQLPKDRFSAERLKGVDSTLKIQPAKLEDSAVYLCASTLGLSPYEQYFGPGTRLTVT.

In nucleotides, the CDR3 is TGTGCCAGCAGTTTGACCCCACAGTTGTACGAGCAGTACTTC. It encodes CASSLTPQLYEQYF. The chain uses TRBV27 and TRBJ2-7; no reliable D call. Germline assignment: CDR1 MNHEY and CDR2 SMNVEV (reference sequence). The CDR3 spans 14 residues. V was pared by 3 bases and J by 4 bases, with 13 bases between.

The chain is built from TRBV29-1 and TRBJ1-1, with 8 bases fitting TRBD1. The CDR3 covers 13 residues. Germline V gene lookup returns CDR1 SQVTM and CDR2 ANQGSEA. Germline trimming cut 7 bases from V and 3 bases from J; bases unmatched to any gene: 7. CDR3 amino acids: CSAIRGHDTEAFF. The CDR3 DNA reads TGCAGCGCTATCAGGGGGCATGACACTGAAGCTTTCTTT.

This clone was counted many times. This sequence joins TRBV6-6 and TRBJ1-6; no clear D gene. V lost 11 bases and J lost 9, with 17 bases in between. The CDR3 is 13 amino acids. Germline loops: CDR1 MNHNY, CDR2 SVGAGI (reference sequence). The CDR3 coding sequence is TGTGCCGCGGCGGTAGGTGGAAGTTCACCCCTCCACTTT. Translation: CAAAVGGSSPLHF.

The V call is TRBV5-1, the J call TRBJ2-7; 9 nucleotides line up with TRBD1. Germline-derived CDR1 and CDR2 are SGHRS and YFSETQ. The CDR3 covers 15 residues. Losses at the gene ends were 2 bases for V and 0 bases for J; bases not matched to a gene: 3. The CDR3 loop is CASSLTGGISYEQYF. The CDR3 bases are TGCGCCAGCAGCTTAACAGGGGGCATCTCCTACGAGCAGTACTTC.

The chain is built from TRBV9 and TRBJ1-5, with TRBD1 matching over 7 bases. The length of the CDR3 is 14 residues. J gave up 2 bases and V 3 bases, and 2 bases lay outside the gene matches. Germline V gives CDR1 SGDLS, CDR2 YYNGEE. CDR3 coding DNA: TGTGCCAGCAGCGCCGGACAGGGCAATCAGCCCCAGCATTTT. This sequence encodes CASSAGQGNQPQHF.

The chain carries TRBV29-1 and TRBJ2-3, with 9 positions matching TRBD2. The junction had 9 bases not matched to a gene; V was cut back by 6 bases and J by 5 bases. The germline gives CDR1 SQVTM, CDR2 ANQGSEA. The CDR3 loop spans 14 amino acids. CDR3 DNA sequence: TGCAGCGTCGCACTTGCACTAGCGGGAGATACGCAGTATTTT. Protein sequence: CSVALALAGDTQYF.

A remark on this clone: The junction departs from the called germline gene at one end, perhaps through a read error. V gene TRBV12-3 or TRBV12-4 combines with J gene TRBJ1-6; the D is unclear. This CDR3 has 12 residues. CDR3 sequence (DNA): TGTGCCAGCAGCACCTACAATTCACCCCTCCACTTT. Translation gives CASSTYNSPLHF.

Regarding this clone: At one of its ends the junction is not consistent with the germline gene, which may arise from a read error. This chain links TRBV11-2 with TRBJ2-1; TRBD2 matches at 12 bases. This CDR3 is built from 16 residues. Germline V gene data show CDR1 as SGHAT and CDR2 as FQNNGV. The CDR3 loop reads CASSGGLAGSNNEQFF. The CDR3 coding sequence is TGTGCCAGCAGTGGGGGACTAGCGGGCTCCAACAATGAGCAGTTCTTC.

The chain has TRBV15 and TRBJ1-5; 7 bases map to TRBD1. Germline trimming cut 0 bases from V and 3 bases from J; bases unmatched to any gene: 5. Germline lookup yields CDR1 LNHNV and CDR2 YYDKDF (reference sequence). This CDR3 is built from 16 residues. The CDR3 DNA reads as TGTGCCACCAGCAGAGACAGGGGGGCTTCCAATCAGCCCCAGCATTTT. This sequence encodes CATSRDRGASNQPQHF. The whole variable domain, remainder taken from reference TRBV15 and TRBJ1-5, is DAMVIQNPRYQVTQFGKPVTLSCSQTLNHNVMYWYQQKSSQAPKLLFHYYDKDFNNEADTPDNFQSRRPNTSFCFLDIRSPGLGDTAMYLCATSRDRGASNQPQHFGDGTRLSIL.

The table lists this clone with a few counts. V and J are TRBV3-1 (or the pseudogene TRBV3-2) and TRBJ1-2; 7 bases align to TRBD1. CDR1 and CDR2 from the germline V gene are LGHDT and YNNKEL (reference sequence). This CDR3 contains 15 residues. Trimming at V came to 1 base and at J to 8 bases, leaving 10 bases not matched to a gene. In DNA, the CDR3 is TGTGCCAGCAGCCAAGTACGCGACAGGGTGAAAGGCTACACCTTC. It is translated as CASSQVRDRVKGYTF.

The rearrangement joins TRBV28 to TRBJ1-4, with a weak D call TRBD1 (5 bases). Germline V lookup: CDR1 MDHEN, CDR2 SYDVKM. V lost 7 bases and J lost 6, with 12 bases in between. This CDR3 is 13 amino acids long. The CDR3 is CASKLGGDEKLFF. In DNA, the CDR3 is TGTGCCAGCAAACTGGGAGGGGATGAAAAACTGTTTTTT.

V usage is TRBV10-3 and J usage is TRBJ1-6; D possibly corresponds to TRBD1 (6 bases). CDR1 and CDR2 from the germline V gene are ENHRY and SYGVKD. Trimming left V 7 bases short and J 6 bases short, with 13 bases between. The CDR3 totals 14 residues. The CDR3: CAITATGPNSPLHF. CDR3 bases: TGTGCCATCACGGCGACAGGACCTAATTCACCCCTCCACTTT.

The chain combines TRBV28 with TRBJ1-6, with a possible D match to TRBD1 (5 bases). The V end lost 4 bases, the J end lost 9 bases, and 16 bases lay between the germline ends. CDR1 MDHEN and CDR2 SYDVKM come from the germline V gene. The CDR3 is 15 residues long. This CDR3 is CASSSETGQGSPLHF. DNA of the CDR3: TGTGCCAGCAGTTCGGAAACAGGTCAGGGTTCACCCCTCCACTTT.

J is TRBJ2-1 and V is TRBV6-5; TRBD2 matches at 12 bases. This CDR3 has 13 amino acids. The germline V gene encodes CDR1 MNHEY and CDR2 SVGAGI. The V gene end was trimmed by 6 bases and the J gene end by 8 bases; junction bases not matched to a gene: 2. The CDR3 DNA is TGTGCCAGCAGACTAGCGGGGGGATATGAGCAGTTCTTC. Protein: CASRLAGGYEQFF.